This TCR beta chain originates from a study of T cells in Graves' hyperthyroidism and ophthalmopathy. General observations from the study: Most thyroid clonotypes expanded above 0.001 were also detected in blood. In the analysis, a 13 V-J model separated ophthalmopathy from stable hyperthyroidism.

The hyperthyroidism was newly diagnosed and had lasted under 2 months; the patients were aged 18 to 65. Criteria for exclusion of patients were uncontrolled infection, other autoimmune disease, pregnancy or lactation. Many counts were recorded for this clonotype. Its target is unknown. Researchers took RNA transcripts and amplified the TCR beta CDR3 regions from them. A set of HTBI primers served as the primers for a first-round RT-PCR of the TCR CDR3. One entry per CDR3 protein, called by TCRdb with MiXCR from the multiplex PCR reads. The table includes approximately 600,000 distinct CDR3 sequences, around 13% detected once. Source material: blood. This TCR derives from a woman aged 30 to 39 with Graves' hyperthyroidism that later progressed to Graves' ophthalmopathy.

In DNA, the CDR3 is TGTGCCAGCTCACCCGGGACCCAAGAGACCCAGTACTTC. Protein product: CASSPGTQETQYF. This rearrangement joins TRBV18 to TRBJ2-5; D tentatively fits TRBD1 or TRBD2 (5 bases each). CDR3 size: 13 residues. CDR1 is KGHSH and CDR2 is LQKENI in the germline V gene. Trimming stripped 3 bases from V and 1 base from J, with 6 bases between.